What follows are 14 T cell receptor beta chains derived from one specimen sequenced in a study of blood T cell repertoires in COVID-19. Some clones are missing from TCRdb's copy, which holds only in-frame ones; the method was immunoSEQ multiplex PCR. The profile shows approximately 61,000 clones, just over 85% of them singletons. The specimen sequenced was peripheral blood. The origin of the receptors is a woman aged 80 or over with active COVID-19.

This chain uses TRBV3-1 (or the pseudogene TRBV3-2) with TRBJ2-1, with 11 bases that match TRBD2. The CDR3 consists of 17 residues. Trimming took 7 bases from V and 7 from J; bases not matched to a gene: 15. CDR1 is LGHDT, CDR2 YNNKEL, per germline (reference sequence). DNA for the CDR3: TGTGCCAGCATTTTTTCTAGCGGGGGGTCCCGGGGGAATGAGCAGTTCTTC. Encoded protein: CASIFSSGGSRGNEQFF.

This chain connects TRBV19 to TRBJ1-5; no clear D gene. The germline V gene has CDR1 LNHDA and CDR2 SQIVND (reference sequence). Trimming shortened V by 5 bases and J by 4 bases, and 12 bases separated the two germline ends. The CDR3 covers 14 residues. The CDR3 reads CASSGRGRNQPQHF. The CDR3 DNA follows: TGTGCCAGTAGTGGTCGGGGTCGGAATCAGCCCCAGCATTTT.

The sample holds one count of this clone. The rearrangement links TRBV5-1 to TRBJ2-1, with TRBD2 matching over 8 bases. CDR1 SGHRS and CDR2 YFSETQ come from the germline V gene. The CDR3 totals 15 residues. J lost 7 bases, V lost 1 base, and 7 bases had no gene match. For the CDR3, the DNA is TGCGCCAGCAGCTTGTTGATTAGCGGGAAGAATGAGCAGTTCTTC. Amino acids: CASSLLISGKNEQFF.

This clone is a singleton in its sample. The chain is built from TRBV6-5 and TRBJ1-2; 10 bases match TRBD1. The V gene's germline CDR1 is MNHEY and CDR2 SVGAGI. After removal of 2 bases from V and 6 bases from J, the junction contained 3 bases not matched to a gene. The CDR3 has 14 residues. The CDR3, as DNA: TGTGCCAGCAGTTACGGGACAGGGGTCAATGGCTACACCTTC. Translation gives CASSYGTGVNGYTF.

The CDR3 DNA follows: TGTGCCAGCCGGTGGACTGCGAGTAGCACAGATACGCAGTATTTT. Its translation is CASRWTASSTDTQYF. The chain joins TRBV19 to TRBJ2-3; D is perhaps TRBD2 (5 bases). The germline CDR1 and CDR2 sequences are LNHDA and SQIVND (reference sequence). There are 15 residues in the CDR3. V was cut by 9 bases and J by 0 bases, with 16 bases left in between.

The rearrangement links TRBV28 to TRBJ1-2, with D maybe TRBD1 (6 bases). The length of the CDR3 is 12 residues. Germline assignment: CDR1 MDHEN and CDR2 SYDVKM. The V end lost 2 bases, the J end lost 5 bases, and 6 bases lay between the germline ends. The CDR3 bases are TGTGCCAGCAGTTTAACAGGGTATGGCTACACCTTC. Its translation: CASSLTGYGYTF.

This CDR3 is CASRERTEAFF. DNA for the CDR3: TGTGCCAGCAGAGAGCGAACTGAAGCTTTCTTT. The chain links TRBV6-6 to TRBJ1-1; D is ambiguous. Germline assignment: CDR1 MNHNY and CDR2 SVGAGI (reference sequence). The CDR3 covers 11 residues. With 6 bases removed from V and 5 bases from J, the gap between germline ends came to 7 bases.

Written as DNA, the CDR3 is TGTGCCAGCAGTGAAGACACTCTGCTAGAGGGTGACAATGAGCAGTTCTTC. Translating it yields CASSEDTLLEGDNEQFF. The chain employs TRBV6-1 and TRBJ2-1; D possibly corresponds to TRBD2 (5 bases). CDR3 length: 17 residues. The germline gives CDR1 MNHNS, CDR2 SASEGT. Trimming took 1 base from V and 5 from J, leaving 18 bases between them.

The J gene is TRBJ1-6, the V gene TRBV5-5; TRBD1 agrees at 7 bases. The length of the CDR3 is 16 residues. Germline CDR1 and CDR2: SGHKS and YYEKEE (reference sequence). J gave up 7 bases and V 3 bases, and 10 bases lay outside the gene matches. CDR3: CASSYTPGTANSPLHF. In nucleotides, the CDR3 is TGTGCCAGCAGCTATACACCCGGGACAGCGAATTCACCCCTCCACTTT.

This clone appeared a few times. The CDR3 sequence: CASSPGQARGDTEAFF. The CDR3 nucleotides are TGTGCCAGCAGCCCGGGACAGGCCCGCGGGGACACTGAAGCTTTCTTT. This sequence joins TRBV9 and TRBJ1-1; 8 bases are shared with TRBD1. The germline V gene has CDR1 SGDLS and CDR2 YYNGEE. The CDR3 has 16 amino acids. Losses at the gene ends were 4 bases for V and 3 bases for J; bases not matched to a gene: 11.

The rearrangement uses TRBV7-2 and TRBJ2-3; D is unresolved. The CDR3 spans 13 residues. The germline CDR1 and CDR2 sequences are SGHTA and FQGNSA. The V and J ends lost 5 bases and 4 bases respectively, with 10 bases between them. CDR3 amino acids: CASSPKPPDTQYF. The CDR3 region has the DNA TGTGCCAGCAGCCCCAAGCCTCCAGATACGCAGTATTTT.

This chain links TRBV9 with TRBJ2-1; weak D call: TRBD1 (6 bases). The CDR3 runs to 16 residues. V was shortened by 0 bases and J by 7 bases, with 17 bases between the two germline ends. Germline V gene sequence: CDR1 SGDLS, CDR2 YYNGEE. This CDR3 is CASSVVGGGVINEQFF. CDR3 DNA sequence: TGTGCCAGCAGCGTAGTTGGTGGGGGCGTGATTAATGAGCAGTTCTTC.

The chain combines TRBV2 with TRBJ1-5; D might be TRBD1 (6 bases). Germline CDR1 reads SNHLY; CDR2 reads FYNNEI. V was shortened by 5 bases and J by 2 bases, with 13 bases between the two germline ends. This CDR3 has 15 amino acids. CDR3 protein: CASSTPTGGNQPQHF. The CDR3 DNA reads TGTGCCAGCAGTACTCCGACAGGAGGCAATCAGCCCCAGCATTTT.

The CDR3 sequence is CASATRQYGYTF. The CDR3 DNA sequence: TGTGCCAGCGCGACCAGACAGTATGGCTACACCTTC. The chain carries TRBV3-1 (or the pseudogene TRBV3-2) and TRBJ1-2; the D gene is possibly TRBD1 (5 bases). The CDR3 is 12 residues long. V was trimmed by 8 bases and J by 5 bases, leaving 12 bases between them. Germline V CDR1 and CDR2: LGHDT, YNNKEL (reference sequence).